This T cell receptor (beta chain) was profiled in a study of cytomegalovirus exposure and HLA in healthy donors. Study-wide context: Prior work identified some 120 million unique TCR beta sequences in 150 million to 200 million T cells. General observations from the study: Later findings reportedly placed an Asian-associated ancestry cluster below the roughly 670-donor mean for N-insertions.

Vbeta (60) and Jbeta (13) primers were used in the PCR. Data came from immunoSEQ multiplex PCR; TCRdb stores just in-frame clones and leaves some out. The sample shows about 140,000 clones, about three quarters of them seen only once. When sampled, the donors appeared nominally healthy, though they likely had unrecorded immune exposures. As to this clone: The antigen is unknown.

The CDR3 extends over 16 amino acids. The germline gives CDR1 SGHDT, CDR2 YYEEEE. V and J are TRBV5-6 and TRBJ2-5; the D is unclear. The end of the DNA is better explained by TRBJ2-7, so the J call may be wrong. This receptor was obtained from a man between 40 and 49 years old in good health and CMV-seronegative. Sequencing input: PBMCs. The CDR3 protein is CASSFSIGGATYEQYF. The CDR3 DNA reads TGTGCCAGCAGCTTTTCTATAGGCGGAGCGACCTACGAGCAGTACTTC.